This is a list of T cell receptor beta chains from one sample in a study of T-cell memory formation after mild COVID-19. TCRdb fed the 5' RACE reads into MiXCR, producing one record per CDR3 protein. This table has some 120,000 distinct CDR3 sequences, approximately 16% appearing once. What was sequenced was PBMCs or a T cell subset sorted from them (not recorded which). These receptors were obtained from an adult woman who had mild COVID-19 (a few samples of this study predate the infection). Cell type and time point are not known. Each CDR3 is given with its conserved first and last residue. The D gene is left open where the match is weak. Only part of the rows carry a size: once, few, many, or a class if the clone is expanded.

NA	TRBJ2-3	18	few	TRBV7-6	TGTGCCAGCAGCTTACTCCCCCGGTCGGACAGAGGGTTTGATACGCAGTATTTT	CASSLLPRSDRGFDTQYF
TRBD1	TRBJ1-1	16	NA	TRBV6-5	TGTGCCAGCAGTTACCGCATAACAGGGGGGAACACTGAAGCTTTCTTT	CASSYRITGGNTEAFF
TRBD2	TRBJ2-1	16	few	TRBV9	TGTGCCAGCAGCGGCTCAACTAGCGGGAGTGCGAATGAGCAGTTCTTC	CASSGSTSGSANEQFF
NA	TRBJ2-3	14	few	TRBV12-3/TRBV12-4	TGTGCCAGCAGTCCCAGTAGGGTTACAGATACGCAGTATTTT	CASSPSRVTDTQYF
TRBD1	TRBJ2-5	15	NA	TRBV5-1	TGCGCCAGCAACCTCGAGACAGGGCAAAGAGAGACCCAGTACTTC	CASNLETGQRETQYF
TRBD2	TRBJ2-5	17	NA	TRBV7-2	TGTGCCAGCAGCCCCGAAAATAGCGGGAGCCCTGTAAACGTCCAGTACTTC	CASSPENSGSPVNVQYF
TRBD2	TRBJ2-5	16	NA	TRBV7-2	TGTGCCAGCAGCTTATTAGGCGGGAGAACCCAAGAGACCCAGTACTTC	CASSLLGGRTQETQYF
NA	TRBJ1-2	15	NA	TRBV4-3	TGCGCCAGCAGCCAGGGGGAGGCCCATAACTATGGCTACACCTTC	CASSQGEAHNYGYTF
TRBD1	TRBJ2-2	17	NA	TRBV24-1	TGTGCCACCAGTGATGGACAGGGGAGGTGGAACACCGGGGAGCTGTTTTTT	CATSDGQGRWNTGELFF
TRBD1	TRBJ2-7	13	NA	TRBV20-1	TGCAGTGCGGCCGGGACAGCGTCCCAAGAGCAGTACTTC	CSAAGTASQEQYF
NA	TRBJ1-1	14	few	TRBV6-5	TGTGCCAGCAGTTACGGGCGGGGATCCACTGAAGCTTTCTTT	CASSYGRGSTEAFF
TRBD1	TRBJ1-1	14	few	TRBV6-5	TGTGCCAGCAGTTACGCAGGGGGGGGCACTGAAGCTTTCTTT	CASSYAGGGTEAFF
NA	TRBJ2-3	17	few	TRBV4-2	TGTGCCAGCAGCCAATCGGGCCGGGACTCTAGCACAGATACGCAGTATTTT	CASSQSGRDSSTDTQYF
TRBD1	TRBJ2-7	14	few	TRBV9	TGTGCCAGCAGCGTGGACAGGGGCTCCTACGAGCAGTACTTC	CASSVDRGSYEQYF
NA	TRBJ2-2	15	NA	TRBV10-3	TGTGCCATCAGTGAGGGGCAGGGAGTTACCGGGGAGCTGTTTTTT	CAISEGQGVTGELFF
NA	TRBJ1-1	14	few	TRBV5-1	TGCGCCAGCAGCTTGCTCGGGGGAAGGACTGAAGCTTTCTTT	CASSLLGGRTEAFF
NA	TRBJ2-1	16	few	TRBV10-3	TGTGCCATCAGTGAGGGTCCTAGCGCTATATACAATGAGCAGTTCTTC	CAISEGPSAIYNEQFF
NA	TRBJ2-7	20	NA	TRBV29-1	TGCAGCGTTGAAGTTATCCCTAGGACCCTCGGGCCCCCAGCCACCTACGAGCAGTACTTC	CSVEVIPRTLGPPATYEQYF
TRBD2	TRBJ2-4	14	few	TRBV7-9	TGTGCCAGCAGCCCTACTAGCGGGGAAAACATTCAGTACTTC	CASSPTSGENIQYF
NA	TRBJ2-4	14	few	TRBV6-2/TRBV6-3	TGTGCCAGCAGTCAACTAGGGGCCAAAAACATTCAGTACTTC	CASSQLGAKNIQYF
NA	TRBJ2-7	15	few	TRBV4-2	TGTGCCAGCAGCCCGACAAGGGGTCGAACCTACGAGCAGTACTTC	CASSPTRGRTYEQYF
NA	TRBJ2-7	13	once	TRBV5-4	TGTGCCAGCAGCTCCCCTCGTGCCCACGAGCAGTACTTC	CASSSPRAHEQYF
TRBD2	TRBJ2-7	13	NA	TRBV6-5	TGTGCCAGCAGTTATAGCGGGAGTCTTGAGCAGTACTTC	CASSYSGSLEQYF
TRBD1	TRBJ2-7	15	NA	TRBV5-1	TGCGCCAGCAGTTCCGGCCGGGACAGGGGCGACGAGCAGTACTTC	CASSSGRDRGDEQYF